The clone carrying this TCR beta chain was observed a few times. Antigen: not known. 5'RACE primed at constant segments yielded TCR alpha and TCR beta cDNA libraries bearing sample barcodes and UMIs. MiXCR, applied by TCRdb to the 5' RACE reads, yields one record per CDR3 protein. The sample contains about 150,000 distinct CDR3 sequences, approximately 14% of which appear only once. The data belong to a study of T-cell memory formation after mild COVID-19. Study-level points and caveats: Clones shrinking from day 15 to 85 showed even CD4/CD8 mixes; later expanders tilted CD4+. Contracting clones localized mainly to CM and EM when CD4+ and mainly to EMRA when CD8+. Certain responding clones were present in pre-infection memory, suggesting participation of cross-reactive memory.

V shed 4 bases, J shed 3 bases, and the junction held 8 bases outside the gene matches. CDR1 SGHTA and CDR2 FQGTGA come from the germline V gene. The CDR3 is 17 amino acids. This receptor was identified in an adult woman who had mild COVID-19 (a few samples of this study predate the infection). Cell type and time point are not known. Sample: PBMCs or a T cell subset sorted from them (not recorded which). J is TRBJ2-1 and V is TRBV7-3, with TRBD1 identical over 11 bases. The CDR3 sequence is CASSSGTGGPNYNEQFF. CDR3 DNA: TGTGCCAGCAGCTCCGGGACAGGGGGTCCCAACTACAATGAGCAGTTCTTC.